This TCR beta chain was sequenced during a study of cytomegalovirus exposure and HLA in healthy donors. PCR was performed using 60 Vbeta and 13 Jbeta primers. The table came from immunoSEQ multiplex PCR; TCRdb's copy has only in-frame clones and leaves some out. The top ten hold roughly 7.7% of the sample, which has just over 95,000 clones, roughly 76% seen once. At the time of sampling, donors were nominally healthy, though unrecorded immune exposures were likely. Trimming cost V 5 bases and J 4 bases, with 9 bases left between them. Germline lookup yields CDR1 GTSNPN and CDR2 SVGIG (reference sequence). There are 13 residues in the CDR3. Comment on this clone: Antigen specificity is unknown.

Study-level findings and limits: It was taken for granted in presence/absence analyses that sequencing depth across donors was roughly uniform. In vitro, three CMV-associated chains proved specific for CMV antigens. For TCR beta chains, V- and J-gene trimming was later linked to a missense DCLRE1C variant.

The rearrangement joins TRBV30 to TRBJ1-6, with a possible D match to TRBD1 (5 bases). The receptor was derived from a human donor in good health. The sequencing input was PBMCs. The CDR3 here is CAWDSSYNSPLHF. The CDR3, as DNA: TGTGCCTGGGACAGCTCATATAATTCACCCCTCCACTTT.